This paragraph covers one T cell receptor beta chain sequence. The record originates from a study of control samples from healthy donors and cancer patients. The germline V gene has CDR1 SGHRS and CDR2 YFSETQ. Trimming left V 4 bases short and J 0 bases short, with 11 bases between. The CDR3 is 14 amino acids. Using immunoSEQ multiplex PCR, the repertoire was profiled, and TCRdb retains in-frame clones only, with some absent. The sample records 130,000 or so clones, 70% to 90% being singletons. The V and J genes are TRBV5-1 and TRBJ2-7, with D tentatively TRBD2 (6 bases). Sequenced sample: blood. This clonotype was sampled from a man between 60 and 70 years old in good health. CDR3 DNA: TGCGCCAGCAGCCGGGACGGGAGCTCCTACGAGCAGTACTTC. This encodes CASSRDGSSYEQYF. The whole variable domain, filled in from reference TRBV5-1 and TRBJ2-7, reads KAGVTQTPRYLIKTRGQQVTLSCSPISGHRSVSWYQQTPGQGLQFLFEYFSETQRNKGNFPGRFSGRQFSNSRSEMNVSTLELGDSALYLCASSRDGSSYEQYFGPGTRLTVT.